Each of the 7 T cell receptor beta chains below was sequenced from the same sample in a study of CD8+ T cells in alopecia areata (dated by TCRdb to the late 2010s). The method was the immunoSEQ multiplex PCR assay. To provide template for TCR sequencing, every sample had RNA extracted and reverse transcribed into cDNA. Here the immuneACCESS table is served through TCRdb, limited to in-frame sequences with V and J called. Missing clones are a known gap in these copies; in checked studies unresolved V genes cover under half, and the rest lacks a known reason. Within this sample are around 150,000 clones, with 50% to 65% of them counted one time only. 14% of the sample is taken by the ten largest. Taken with the paper, the label for time point translates to: less than 25 weeks on oral tofacitinib. Interpreted using the paper, the treatment or condition label stands for: oral pan-JAK inhibitor, 5-10 mg twice daily.

The sequences come from CD4+ T cells sorted from blood, collected at week 24, from a patient treated with tofacitinib. These receptors were taken from a human donor with alopecia areata.

This clone was detected only a few times. The chain links TRBV4-2 to TRBJ2-2, with D possibly matching TRBD2 (6 bases). CDR3 length: 17 residues. Trimming took off 4 bases at V and 8 bases at J, with 23 bases between the two ends. Germline V gene sequence: CDR1 LGHNA, CDR2 YNFKEQ. CDR3 in amino acids: CASSPSGRGFANGELFF. In DNA form, the CDR3 reads TGTGCCAGCAGCCCCAGTGGGCGGGGATTCGCGAATGGGGAGCTGTTTTTT.

V gene TRBV29-1 combines with J gene TRBJ1-1; 7 bases match TRBD1. V lost 1 base to trimming and J lost 3 bases; unmatched junction nucleotides: 5. In germline, CDR1 is SQVTM, CDR2 ANQGSEA. The CDR3 is 14 amino acids. The CDR3 loop reads CSVEGRGAYTEAFF. CDR3 in DNA: TGCAGCGTTGAAGGCAGGGGGGCGTACACTGAAGCTTTCTTT.

The J gene is TRBJ2-3, the V gene TRBV30; D is unclear. Germline-derived CDR1 and CDR2 are GTSNPN and SVGIG (reference sequence). The CDR3 extends over 11 amino acids. Trimming pared 4 bases from V and 5 bases from J, leaving 7 bases between. The CDR3 DNA reads TGTGCCTGGACCTACAAAGATACGCAGTATTTT. It specifies CAWTYKDTQYF. The full variable domain, rest sourced from reference TRBV30 and TRBJ2-3, is SQTIHQWPATLVQPVGSPLSLECTVEGTSNPNLYWYRQAAGRGLQLLFYSVGIGQISSEVPQNLSASRPQDRQFILSSKKLLLSDSGFYLCAWTYKDTQYFGPGTRLTVL.

The chain recombines TRBV29-1 with TRBJ2-5; TRBD1 might be the D (6 bases). Germline V gives CDR1 SQVTM, CDR2 ANQGSEA. The CDR3 runs 15 residues. Between the trimmed V and J ends, which lost 7 bases and 2 bases, there was a span of 20 bases. CDR3 region: CSADTGGFWQETQYF. The CDR3 region has the DNA TGCAGCGCCGATACTGGGGGCTTCTGGCAAGAGACCCAGTACTTC. The complete variable domain, with remaining parts taken from reference TRBV29-1 and TRBJ2-5, reads SAVISQKPSRDICQRGTSLTIQCQVDSQVTMMFWYRQQPGQSLTLIATANQGSEATYESGFVIDKFPISRPNLTFSTLTVSNMSPEDSSIYLCSADTGGFWQETQYFGPGTRLLVL.

This chain uses TRBV4-1 with TRBJ2-3; the D gene is possibly TRBD2 (5 bases). Germline V gene sequence: CDR1 MGHRA, CDR2 YSYEKL. The CDR3 runs to 16 residues. V lost 0 bases to trimming and J lost 2 bases, with 12 bases between them. CDR3 DNA sequence: TGCGCCAGCAGCCAAGATCGGGCTAGCCCCACAGATACGCAGTATTTT. Its protein is CASSQDRASPTDTQYF.

CDR3 amino acids: CAWSVRGYTGELFF. CDR3 nucleotides: TGTGCCTGGAGTGTTAGAGGCTACACCGGGGAGCTGTTTTTT. V usage is TRBV30 and J usage is TRBJ2-2; no definite D call. This CDR3 is 14 amino acids long. Between the trimmed V and J ends, which lost 0 bases and 3 bases, there was a span of 8 bases. Germline loops: CDR1 GTSNPN, CDR2 SVGIG (reference sequence). The full variable domain, completed using reference TRBV30 and TRBJ2-2, is SQTIHQWPATLVQPVGSPLSLECTVEGTSNPNLYWYRQAAGRGLQLLFYSVGIGQISSEVPQNLSASRPQDRQFILSSKKLLLSDSGFYLCAWSVRGYTGELFFGEGSRLTVL.

This clone was recorded a few times. The rearrangement joins TRBV23-1 to TRBJ1-1; D is uncertain. TRBV23-1 qualifies as an ORF whose function is uncertain. With 8 bases removed from V and 8 bases from J, the gap between germline ends came to 3 bases. This CDR3 region has 8 residues. The CDR3 coding sequence is TGCGCCAGCGGAGAAGCTTTCTTT. Translated, it gives CASGEAFF.